These T cell receptor beta chains were read from a single sample in a study of cytomegalovirus exposure and HLA in healthy donors. Profiling relied on immunoSEQ multiplex PCR, and the TCRdb table lists in-frame clones only, not all of them. This repertoire includes just over 80,000 clones. Sequences were obtained from PBMCs. Every receptor here comes from a woman younger than 45 in good health and CMV-seronegative. Both conserved end residues are part of each CDR3. A D gene is named only where the DNA matches it firmly.

d_gene,len,j_gene,v_gene,CDR3nt,CDR3aa
.,12,TRBJ2-7,TRBV6-1,TGTGCCAGCAGTACCTCACATTACGAGCAGTACTTC,CASSTSHYEQYF
.,16,TRBJ1-6,TRBV10-2,TGCGCCAGCAGTGAGACGTGGAGCGCCGCTAATTCACCCCTCCACTTT,CASSETWSAANSPLHF
TRBD2,16,TRBJ2-5,TRBV13,TGTGCCAGCAGCAAAAGACTAGCGGGAATTGAGGAGACCCAGTACTTC,CASSKRLAGIEETQYF
.,17,TRBJ1-1,TRBV18,TGTGCCAGCTCACCATTTGCAGGGGACGTCATGAACACTGAAGCTTTCTTT,CASSPFAGDVMNTEAFF
TRBD2,16,TRBJ2-5,TRBV5-6,TGTGCCAGCAGCTTGGGAAGACTAGCGGGAGTGGAGACCCAGTACTTC,CASSLGRLAGVETQYF
TRBD2,16,TRBJ2-3,TRBV19,TGTGCCAGTAGTCTCCAGCGGGGGGCTAGCACAGATACGCAGTATTTT,CASSLQRGASTDTQYF
.,15,TRBJ2-1,TRBV28,TGTGCCAGCAGTTCAGGCATTCGACCTCAAAATGAGCAGTTCTTC,CASSSGIRPQNEQFF
.,14,TRBJ2-1,TRBV30,TGTGCCTGGAGTCAGGCGGGGTCGGTTGGTGAGCAGTTCTTC,CAWSQAGSVGEQFF
TRBD2,17,TRBJ2-1,TRBV5-5,TGTGCCAGCAGCTTGGGCCTGACTAGCGGGAGGTACGATGAGCAGTTCTTC,CASSLGLTSGRYDEQFF
.,13,TRBJ1-1,TRBV18,TGTGCCAGCTCATATGACAGGAACACTGAAGCTTTCTTT,CASSYDRNTEAFF
.,13,TRBJ1-1,TRBV30,TGTGCCTGGAGAAGGGGTCTGAACACTGAAGCTTTCTTT,CAWRRGLNTEAFF
.,15,TRBJ1-2,TRBV5-8,TGTGCCAGCAGCCCTACGGACAGCCACCTCTATGGCTACACCTTC,CASSPTDSHLYGYTF
.,15,TRBJ2-2,TRBV21-1,TGTGCCAGCAGCGACCGGGACAGGGACACCGGGGAGCTGTTTTTT,CASSDRDRDTGELFF
.,14,TRBJ1-1,TRBV5-1,TGCGCCAGCAGAGGGGACACCCCGAACACTGAAGCTTTCTTT,CASRGDTPNTEAFF
.,13,TRBJ1-2,TRBV6-1,TGTGCCAGCAGTGTCGACATGAACTATGGCTACACCTTC,CASSVDMNYGYTF
TRBD1,14,TRBJ1-1,TRBV5-5,TGTGCCAGCAGCCCAAGACAGGGGTGGACTGAAGCTTTCTTT,CASSPRQGWTEAFF
.,14,TRBJ2-3,TRBV30,TGTGCCAACGGCGGTGGTACTAGCACAGATACGCAGTATTTT,CANGGGTSTDTQYF
TRBD1,15,TRBJ1-6,TRBV30,TGTGCCGGGAGTCAACAACAGGGGGCAAGATCACCCCTCCACTTT,CAGSQQQGARSPLHF
.,13,TRBJ1-1,TRBV29-1,TGCAGCGGCAGAACAGCCCCGAACACTGAAGCTTTCTTT,CSGRTAPNTEAFF
TRBD2,18,TRBJ2-7,TRBV4-1,TGCGCCAGCAGCCAAGATTACATAACGACTAGCATATCCTACGAGCAGTACTTC,CASSQDYITTSISYEQYF
.,14,TRBJ1-1,TRBV18,TGTGCCAGCTCACCCGCGGGCAGGAACACTGAAGCTTTCTTT,CASSPAGRNTEAFF
TRBD2,15,TRBJ2-5,TRBV14,TGTGCCAGCAGCCAAATGGGACTAGCTACAGAGACCCAGTACTTC,CASSQMGLATETQYF
TRBD2,17,TRBJ2-1,TRBV10-1,TGCGCCAGCAGCCGGACTAGTCGGCCTGGTTCCGACAATGAGCAGTTCTTC,CASSRTSRPGSDNEQFF
.,13,TRBJ1-1,TRBV29-1,TGCAGCGTTACACAGGGACTGAACACTGAAGCTTTCTTT,CSVTQGLNTEAFF
.,13,TRBJ2-7,TRBV6-5,TGTGCCAGCAGTTACTCGAGAGGGGGCGAGCAGTACTTC,CASSYSRGGEQYF
.,12,TRBJ1-5,TRBV7-8,TGTGCCAGCAGCGCGCGGGGGGAGCCCCAGCATTTT,CASSARGEPQHF
TRBD1,19,TRBJ1-1,TRBV7-6,TGTGCCAGCAGCGCAATCGGTTTTCCGGGACAGGGGGCAGGCACTGAAGCTTTCTTT,CASSAIGFPGQGAGTEAFF
TRBD1,13,TRBJ1-2,TRBV10-2,TGCGCCAGCAGTGAGTCGACAGGGTATGGCTACACCTTC,CASSESTGYGYTF
.,17,TRBJ1-3,TRBV10-2,TGCGCCAGCAGTGGCCCCTCGTGGCCTAGCTCTGGAAACACCATATATTTT,CASSGPSWPSSGNTIYF
.,15,TRBJ1-1,TRBV19,TGTGCCAGTAGGAGCGGTGGCCCCCTGAACACTGAAGCTTTCTTT,CASRSGGPLNTEAFF
.,16,TRBJ2-5,TRBV30,TGTGCCTGGAGTAGGCAGGGCTCCCTTAGTCAAGAGACCCAGTACTTC,CAWSRQGSLSQETQYF
TRBD2,16,TRBJ2-7,TRBV5-1,TGCGCCAGCAGCTTGGGGGCTAGCGGGAACACCTACGAGCAGTACTTC,CASSLGASGNTYEQYF
TRBD1,15,TRBJ1-2,TRBV10-3,TGTGCCATCAGTGATTTTGACAGGGGACAGTATGGCTACACCTTC,CAISDFDRGQYGYTF
.,17,TRBJ2-1,TRBV15,TGTGCCACCAGCAGAGATCCACCCCAGGCGACCCCCAATGAGCAGTTCTTC,CATSRDPPQATPNEQFF
.,14,TRBJ2-1,TRBV4-1,TGCGCCAGCAGCCAAGTGGCTCTTTACAATGAGCAGTTCTTC,CASSQVALYNEQFF
TRBD1,18,TRBJ1-1,TRBV6-1,TGTGCCAGCAGTGAAGCGCAAGGAGGGACAGGGGTTGGCACTGAAGCTTTCTTT,CASSEAQGGTGVGTEAFF
TRBD1,14,TRBJ2-7,TRBV9,TGTGCCAGCAGCGACGGACAGGGGGCTGACGAGCAGTACTTC,CASSDGQGADEQYF
.,14,TRBJ1-4,TRBV6-5,TGTGCCAGCAGTTTTTCCGGACAGCCGGGAAAACTGTTTTTT,CASSFSGQPGKLFF
.,14,TRBJ1-4,TRBV6-5,TGTGCCAGCTCCCGTGGTGGCTTTAATGAAAAACTGTTTTTT,CASSRGGFNEKLFF
.,15,TRBJ1-6,TRBV4-1,TGCGCCAGCAGCCAGCGGGACGTAAATAATTCACCCCTACACTTT,CASSQRDVNNSPLHF
.,14,TRBJ1-6,TRBV30,TGTGCCTGGAGTGTAGACAGACGGAATTCACCCCTCCACTTT,CAWSVDRRNSPLHF
TRBD1,14,TRBJ1-3,TRBV19,TGTGCCAGTGACAGGGGCGACTCTGGAAACACCATATATTTT,CASDRGDSGNTIYF
.,14,TRBJ1-2,TRBV5-6,TGTGCCAGCAGCCTTGTGAGAGAGAAGTGGGGCTACACCTTC,CASSLVREKWGYTF
.,13,TRBJ2-3,TRBV30,TGTGCCTGGAGGTCCACTAGCACAGATACGCAGTATTTT,CAWRSTSTDTQYF
.,17,TRBJ2-2,TRBV30,TGTGCCTGGAGTTCCCACATCCGGGAATTAGGCACCGGGGAGCTGTTTTTT,CAWSSHIRELGTGELFF
.,12,TRBJ2-3,TRBV28,TGTGCCAGCAGTCCAATCACAGATACGCAGTATTTT,CASSPITDTQYF
.,12,TRBJ1-1,TRBV30,TGTGCCTGGAGTGCCCAGTACACTGAAGCTTTCTTT,CAWSAQYTEAFF
TRBD1,12,TRBJ2-7,TRBV7-9,TGTGCCAGCAGCAAAACAGGGGGTGAGCAGTACTTC,CASSKTGGEQYF
.,14,TRBJ2-1,TRBV28,TGTGCCAGCAGCCCTATCCGGGACTACAATGAGCAGTTCTTC,CASSPIRDYNEQFF
.,15,TRBJ1-5,TRBV19,TGTGCCAGTAGTATATTTCGGGGAAGAAGCCAGCCCCAGCATTTT,CASSIFRGRSQPQHF
TRBD1,15,TRBJ2-7,TRBV19,TGTGCCAGTAGTATGGGACAGGGTTCTTCCTACGAGCAGTACTTC,CASSMGQGSSYEQYF
TRBD2,16,TRBJ2-3,TRBV5-1,TGCGCCAGCAGCTTGGAAGCGGGAGGGCCGGTAGATACGCAGTATTTT,CASSLEAGGPVDTQYF
.,15,TRBJ2-1,TRBV29-1,TGCAGCGGGGCCTTACCAGCCCTAGGGGGCAATGAGCAGTTCTTC,CSGALPALGGNEQFF
.,12,TRBJ2-1,TRBV7-9,TGTGCCAGCAGCCCGGGGGTCAATGAGCAGTTCTTC,CASSPGVNEQFF
.,14,TRBJ1-2,TRBV5-6,TGTGCCAGCAGCTTAGGGGCGGCACCCTATGGCTACACCTTC,CASSLGAAPYGYTF
.,12,TRBJ2-5,TRBV5-4,TGTGCCAGCAGCCGGGGAGAAGAGACCCAGTACTTC,CASSRGEETQYF
.,12,TRBJ2-1,TRBV4-1,TGCGCCAGCAGCCAAGAGGCGGGTGAGCAGTTCTTC,CASSQEAGEQFF
TRBD1,15,TRBJ2-1,TRBV5-1,TGCGCCAGCAGCTTCGAGGGGGCGGTTGTCAATGAGCAGTTCTTC,CASSFEGAVVNEQFF
.,15,TRBJ2-4,TRBV5-1,TGCGCCAGCAGCTTGGAAGGGAGTGGCAAAAACATTCAGTACTTC,CASSLEGSGKNIQYF
TRBD2,11,TRBJ2-1,TRBV2,TGTGCCAGCGGGAGGGGCAATGAGCAGTTCTTC,CASGRGNEQFF